The 6 T cell receptor beta chains presented below share a single source sample, sequenced in a study of blood T cell repertoires in COVID-19. Profiling relied on immunoSEQ multiplex PCR, and the TCRdb table lists in-frame clones only, not all of them. The data contain around 300,000 clones, over 75% of them seen just once; the ten biggest clones take up under 4.5%. Sequencing was done on a sample of peripheral blood. The receptors derive from a woman in her forties or fifties with active or convalescent COVID-19.

This rearrangement joins TRBV30 to TRBJ2-7; 11 positions agree with TRBD2. J was trimmed by 6 bases and V by 0 bases; bases with no gene match: 1. The CDR3 consists of 13 residues. Germline values: CDR1 GTSNPN, CDR2 SVGIG (reference sequence). The CDR3 DNA is TGTGCCTGGAGTGTCACTAGCGGGAGCGAGCAGTACTTC. Encoded protein: CAWSVTSGSEQYF.

The chain carries TRBV9 and TRBJ1-1, with 10 nucleotides matching TRBD1. CDR1 is SGDLS, CDR2 YYNGEE, per germline. The CDR3 totals 18 residues. The V and J ends lost 5 bases and 8 bases, in that order; junction bases with no gene match: 21. CDR3 nucleotide sequence: TGTGCCAGCAGGCCCTGGGACAGGGGCCTTGGAGGGGTTACGGAAGCTTTCTTT. Translating gives CASRPWDRGLGGVTEAFF. Complete variable domain (other parts from reference TRBV9 and TRBJ1-1): DSGVTQTPKHLITATGQRVTLRCSPRSGDLSVYWYQQSLDQGLQFLIQYYNGEERAKGNILERFSAQQFPDLHSELNLSSLELGDSALYFCASRPWDRGLGGVTEAFFGQGTRLTVV.

The V and J genes are TRBV28 and TRBJ1-3; D call uncertain. CDR3 length: 12 amino acids. V was trimmed by 4 bases and J by 3 bases, leaving 4 bases between them. The V gene's germline CDR1 is MDHEN and CDR2 SYDVKM. CDR3 sequence: CASSSVGNTIYF. The CDR3 DNA reads as TGTGCCAGCAGTTCCGTTGGAAACACCATATATTTT.

CDR3 region: CASSLLGDGETQYF. In DNA form, the CDR3 reads TGTGCCAGCAGTTTATTAGGGGATGGAGAGACCCAGTACTTC. The V gene is TRBV28, the J gene TRBJ2-5, with D maybe TRBD1 (5 bases). Trimming removed 1 base at V and 4 bases at J, with 10 bases between. CDR3 size: 14 residues. Germline CDR1 reads MDHEN; CDR2 reads SYDVKM.

The chain links TRBV11-2 to TRBJ1-1; tentatively, D is TRBD1 (6 bases). The length of the CDR3 is 15 residues. The ends were cut back, 1 base at V and 1 base at J, with 10 bases in the middle. In germline, CDR1 is SGHAT, CDR2 FQNNGV. The CDR3 spells CASSLVRTANTEAFF. CDR3 nucleotide sequence: TGTGCCAGCAGCTTAGTCCGGACAGCGAACACTGAAGCTTTCTTT.

The gene calls are TRBV9 and TRBJ2-1; 14 nucleotides align to TRBD2. Germline V gives CDR1 SGDLS, CDR2 YYNGEE. The V segment lost 4 bases and the J segment 9 bases; nucleotides outside the gene matches: 9. There are 16 residues in the CDR3. The CDR3 protein is CASSPGLAGGNSEQFF. The CDR3, as DNA: TGTGCCAGCAGCCCAGGACTAGCGGGAGGAAACAGTGAGCAGTTCTTC.